This T cell receptor beta chain originates from a study of vaccination and CD4 T cells after COVID-19. Overall study context: Comprising six males and four females, the convalescent participants counted two Hispanic individuals among them. Study-wide results and limits: Within convalescent individuals, 304 out of 307 vaccine-specific clones proved to be spike mono-reactive.

Sequencing of cultured CD4+ T cell DNA used the Oncomine TCR Beta short-read assay. TCRdb re-called the PCR reads with MiXCR, one entry per CDR3 protein. Here the sample spans roughly 14,000 distinct CDR3 sequences, nearly 35% being singletons. The CDR3 covers 15 residues. V dropped 5 bases and J dropped 1 base, with 15 bases sitting between them. Germline CDR1 is SGHAT and CDR2 is FQDESV (reference sequence). The treatment here: approximately nine-day PBMC culture with coronavirus spike peptide pools or control peptides (ViraFEST assay). Every well contained some 1.9 million PBMCs, which were grown with 10 IU/ml IL-2 and approximately 9.4 ug/ml peptide pools. With fresh IL-2 medium, half the medium was replaced on days 3 and 7. About this clonotype: Antigen unknown.

Sequenced sample: cultured CD4+ T cells from blood. This TCR was sampled from a human donor with COVID-19. V and J are TRBV11-1 and TRBJ2-7; D is perhaps TRBD2 (5 bases). CDR3 region: CASSDRRRRSYEQYF. CDR3 DNA: TGTGCCAGCAGCGACCGACGGAGGAGGTCCTACGAGCAGTACTTC.